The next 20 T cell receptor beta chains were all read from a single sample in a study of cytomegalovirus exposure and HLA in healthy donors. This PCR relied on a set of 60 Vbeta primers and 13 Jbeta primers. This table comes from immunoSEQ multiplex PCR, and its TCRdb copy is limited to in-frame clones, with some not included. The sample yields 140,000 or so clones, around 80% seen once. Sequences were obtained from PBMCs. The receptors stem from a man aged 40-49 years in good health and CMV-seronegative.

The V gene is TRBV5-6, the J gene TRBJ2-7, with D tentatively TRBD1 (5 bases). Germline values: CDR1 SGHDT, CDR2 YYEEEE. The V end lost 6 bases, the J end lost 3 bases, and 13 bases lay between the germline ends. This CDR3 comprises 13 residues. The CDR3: CASIGAVNYEQYF. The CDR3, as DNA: TGTGCCAGCATTGGGGCAGTCAACTACGAGCAGTACTTC.

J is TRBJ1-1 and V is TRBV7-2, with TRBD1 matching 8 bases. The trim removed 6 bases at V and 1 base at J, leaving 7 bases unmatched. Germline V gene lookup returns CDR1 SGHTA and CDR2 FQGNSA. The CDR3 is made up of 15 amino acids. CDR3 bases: TGTGCCAGCAGATATAACAGGGGGAAGAACACTGAAGCTTTCTTT. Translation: CASRYNRGKNTEAFF.

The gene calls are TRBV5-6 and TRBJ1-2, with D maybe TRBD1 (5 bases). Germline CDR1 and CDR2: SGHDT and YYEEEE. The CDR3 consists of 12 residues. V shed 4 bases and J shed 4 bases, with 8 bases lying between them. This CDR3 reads CASSSDSYGYTF. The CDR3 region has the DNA TGTGCCAGCAGCAGCGACAGCTATGGCTACACCTTC.

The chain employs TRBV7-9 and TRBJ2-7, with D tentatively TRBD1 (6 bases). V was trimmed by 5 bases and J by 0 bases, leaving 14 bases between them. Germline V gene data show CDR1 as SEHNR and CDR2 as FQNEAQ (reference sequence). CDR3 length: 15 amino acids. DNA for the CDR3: TGTGCCAGCAGCAAATGGGACACTCCCTCCTACGAGCAGTACTTC. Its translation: CASSKWDTPSYEQYF.

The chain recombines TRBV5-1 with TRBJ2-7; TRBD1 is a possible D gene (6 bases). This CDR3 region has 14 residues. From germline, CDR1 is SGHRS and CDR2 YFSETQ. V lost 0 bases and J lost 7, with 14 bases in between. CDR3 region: CASSLDGQSWEQYF. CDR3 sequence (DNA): TGCGCCAGCAGCTTGGATGGACAGAGCTGGGAGCAGTACTTC.

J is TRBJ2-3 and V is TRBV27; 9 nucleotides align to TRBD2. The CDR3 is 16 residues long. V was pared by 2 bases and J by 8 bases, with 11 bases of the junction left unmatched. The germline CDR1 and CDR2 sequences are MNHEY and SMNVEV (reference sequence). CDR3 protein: CASSLRRGGREGTQYF. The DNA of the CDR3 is TGTGCCAGCAGTTTACGGCGGGGGGGCCGTGAGGGTACGCAGTATTTT.

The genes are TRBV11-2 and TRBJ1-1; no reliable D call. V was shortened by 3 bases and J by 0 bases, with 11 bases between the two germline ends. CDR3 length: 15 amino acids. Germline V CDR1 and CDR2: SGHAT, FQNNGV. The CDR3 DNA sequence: TGTGCCAGCAGCTTTTTTTCAGGTTTGAACACTGAAGCTTTCTTT. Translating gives CASSFFSGLNTEAFF.

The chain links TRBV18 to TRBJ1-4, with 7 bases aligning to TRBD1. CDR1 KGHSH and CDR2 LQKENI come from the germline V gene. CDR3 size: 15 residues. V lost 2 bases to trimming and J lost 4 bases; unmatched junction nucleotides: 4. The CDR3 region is CASSPSAGGNEKLFF. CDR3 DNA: TGTGCCAGCTCACCATCTGCAGGGGGTAATGAAAAACTGTTTTTT.

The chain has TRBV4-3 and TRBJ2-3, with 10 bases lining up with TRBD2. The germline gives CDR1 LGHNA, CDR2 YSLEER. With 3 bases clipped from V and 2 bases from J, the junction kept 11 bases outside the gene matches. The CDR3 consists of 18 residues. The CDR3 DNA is TGCGCCAGCAGCCAGATCCTTACCGGGACTAGCGTCACAGATACGCAGTATTTT. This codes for CASSQILTGTSVTDTQYF.

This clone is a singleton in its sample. CDR3 bases: TGTGCCAGCAGCCAGGCCGCCTACAATGAGCAGTTCTTC. It specifies CASSQAAYNEQFF. The rearrangement links TRBV4-2 to TRBJ2-1, with D unclear. The germline V gene has CDR1 LGHNA and CDR2 YNFKEQ. The CDR3 loop spans 13 amino acids. Trimming removed 3 bases at V and 2 bases at J, with 5 bases between.

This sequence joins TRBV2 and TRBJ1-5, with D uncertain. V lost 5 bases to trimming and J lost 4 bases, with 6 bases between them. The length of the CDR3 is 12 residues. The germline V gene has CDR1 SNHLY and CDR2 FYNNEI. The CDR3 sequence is CASSTGNQPQHF. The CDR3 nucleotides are TGTGCCAGCAGTACCGGGAATCAGCCCCAGCATTTT.

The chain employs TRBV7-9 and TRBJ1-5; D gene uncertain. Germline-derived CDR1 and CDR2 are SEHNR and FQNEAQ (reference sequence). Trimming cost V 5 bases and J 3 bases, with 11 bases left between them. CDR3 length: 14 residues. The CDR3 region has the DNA TGTGCCAGCAGCCTAGGCGGGATCAATCAGCCCCAGCATTTT. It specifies CASSLGGINQPQHF. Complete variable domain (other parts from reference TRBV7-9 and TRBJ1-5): DTGVSQNPRHKITKRGQNVTFRCDPISEHNRLYWYRQTLGQGPEFLTYFQNEAQLEKSRLLSDRFSAERPKGSFSTLEIQRTEQGDSAMYLCASSLGGINQPQHFGDGTRLSIL.

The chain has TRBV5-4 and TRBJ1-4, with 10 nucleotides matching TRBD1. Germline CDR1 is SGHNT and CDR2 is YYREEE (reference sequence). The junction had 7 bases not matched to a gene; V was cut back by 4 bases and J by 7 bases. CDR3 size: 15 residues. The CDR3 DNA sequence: TGTGCCAGCAGCACCCGACAGGGGGCAGGTGAAAAACTGTTTTTT. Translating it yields CASSTRQGAGEKLFF.

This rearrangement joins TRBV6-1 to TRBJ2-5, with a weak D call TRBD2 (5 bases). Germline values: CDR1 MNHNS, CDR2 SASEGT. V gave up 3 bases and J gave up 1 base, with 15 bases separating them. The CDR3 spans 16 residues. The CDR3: CASSEPGLTFQETQYF. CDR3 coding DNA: TGTGCCAGCAGTGAGCCCGGACTGACATTCCAAGAGACCCAGTACTTC.

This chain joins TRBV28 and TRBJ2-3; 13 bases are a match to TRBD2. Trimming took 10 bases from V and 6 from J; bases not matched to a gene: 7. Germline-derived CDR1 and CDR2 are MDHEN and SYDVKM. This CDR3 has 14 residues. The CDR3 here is CAISTSGGSDTQYF. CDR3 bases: TGTGCCATTTCGACTAGCGGGGGGTCGGATACGCAGTATTTT.

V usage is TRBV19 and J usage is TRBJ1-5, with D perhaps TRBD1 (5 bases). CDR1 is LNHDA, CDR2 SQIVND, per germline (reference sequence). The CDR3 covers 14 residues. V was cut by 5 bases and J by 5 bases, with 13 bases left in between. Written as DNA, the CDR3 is TGTGCCAGTAGTCGTGCCTCGGGGGATCAGCCCCAGCATTTT. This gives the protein CASSRASGDQPQHF. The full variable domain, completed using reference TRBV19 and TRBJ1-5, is DGGITQSPKYLFRKEGQNVTLSCEQNLNHDAMYWYRQDPGQGLRLIYYSQIVNDFQKGDIAEGYSVSREKKESFPLTVTSAQKNPTAFYLCASSRASGDQPQHFGDGTRLSIL.

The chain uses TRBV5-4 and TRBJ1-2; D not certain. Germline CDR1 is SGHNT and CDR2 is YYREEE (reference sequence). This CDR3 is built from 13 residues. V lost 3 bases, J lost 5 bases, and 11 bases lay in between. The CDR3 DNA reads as TGTGCCAGCAGCTCCGGCATACAGTATGGCTACACCTTC. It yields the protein CASSSGIQYGYTF.

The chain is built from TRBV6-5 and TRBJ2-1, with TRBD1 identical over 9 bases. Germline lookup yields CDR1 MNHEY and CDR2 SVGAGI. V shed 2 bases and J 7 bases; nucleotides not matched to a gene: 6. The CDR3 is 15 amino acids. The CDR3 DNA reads TGTGCCAGCAGTTACGTACAGGGGGCGCGTAATGAGCAGTTCTTC. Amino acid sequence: CASSYVQGARNEQFF.

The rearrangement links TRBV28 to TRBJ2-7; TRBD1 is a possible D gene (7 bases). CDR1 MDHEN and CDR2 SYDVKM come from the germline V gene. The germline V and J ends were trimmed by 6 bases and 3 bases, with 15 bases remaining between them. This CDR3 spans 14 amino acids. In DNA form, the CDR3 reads TGTGCCAGCAGGGGGGGACAGCCCCTCTACGAGCAGTACTTC. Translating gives CASRGGQPLYEQYF. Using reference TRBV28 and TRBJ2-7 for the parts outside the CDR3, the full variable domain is DVKVTQSSRYLVKRTGEKVFLECVQDMDHENMFWYRQDPGLGLRLIYFSYDVKMKEKGDIPEGYSVSREKKERFSLILESASTNQTSMYLCASRGGQPLYEQYFGPGTRLTVT.

DNA for the CDR3: TGTGCCAGTAGTATAGAACAGGGTTTTTCAGATACGCAGTATTTT. Amino acids: CASSIEQGFSDTQYF. V and J are TRBV19 and TRBJ2-3, with D possibly being TRBD1 (6 bases). CDR1 LNHDA and CDR2 SQIVND come from the germline V gene (reference sequence). Trimming left V 0 bases short and J 4 bases short, with 11 bases between. There are 15 residues in the CDR3.